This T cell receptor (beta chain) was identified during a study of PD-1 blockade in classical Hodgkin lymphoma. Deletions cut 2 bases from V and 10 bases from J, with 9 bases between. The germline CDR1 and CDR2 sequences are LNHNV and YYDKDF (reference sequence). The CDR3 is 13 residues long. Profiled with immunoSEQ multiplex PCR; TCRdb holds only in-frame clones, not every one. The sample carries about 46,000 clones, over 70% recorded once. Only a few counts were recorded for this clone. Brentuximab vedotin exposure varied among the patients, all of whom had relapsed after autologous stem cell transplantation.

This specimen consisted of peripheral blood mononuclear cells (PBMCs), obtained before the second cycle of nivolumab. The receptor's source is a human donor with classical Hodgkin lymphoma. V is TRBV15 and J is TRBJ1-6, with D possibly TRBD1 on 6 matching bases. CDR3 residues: CATSRNRDSPLHF. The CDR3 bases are TGTGCCACCAGCAGAAACAGGGACTCACCCCTCCACTTT. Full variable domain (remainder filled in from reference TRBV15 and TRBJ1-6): DAMVIQNPRYQVTQFGKPVTLSCSQTLNHNVMYWYQQKSSQAPKLLFHYYDKDFNNEADTPDNFQSRRPNTSFCFLDIRSPGLGDTAMYLCATSRNRDSPLHFGNGTRLTVT.